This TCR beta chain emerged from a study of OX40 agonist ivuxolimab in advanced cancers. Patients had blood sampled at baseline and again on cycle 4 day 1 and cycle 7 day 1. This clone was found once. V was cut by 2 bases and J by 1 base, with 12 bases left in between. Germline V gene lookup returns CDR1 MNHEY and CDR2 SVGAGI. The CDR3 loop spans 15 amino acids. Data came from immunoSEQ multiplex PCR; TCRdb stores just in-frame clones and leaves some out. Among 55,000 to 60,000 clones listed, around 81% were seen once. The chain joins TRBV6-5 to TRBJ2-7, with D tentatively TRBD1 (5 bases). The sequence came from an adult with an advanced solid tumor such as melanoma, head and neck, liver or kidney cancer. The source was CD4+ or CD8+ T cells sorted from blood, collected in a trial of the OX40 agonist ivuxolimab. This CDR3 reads CASSYPGNPSYEQYF. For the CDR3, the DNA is TGTGCCAGCAGTTACCCAGGGAACCCTTCCTACGAGCAGTACTTC.